This TCR beta chain was captured in a study of early T cells in non-severe SARS-CoV-2 infection. Overall study: Sequencing of unsorted whole blood was done on bulk RNA, leaving chains unpaired. Findings and limits, study-wide: Matches to VDJdb favored anti-spike CD8 responses and missed private and CD4 specificities.

Individual cDNA molecules received unique molecular identifiers during library preparation. MiXCR, applied by TCRdb to the 5' RACE reads, yields one record per CDR3 protein. The profile covers 25,000 to 30,000 distinct CDR3 sequences, with about 4.2% appearing a single time and around 4% taken by the ten largest. Turning to this clonotype: The antigen is not known. With a much larger clone just one base away, this may be a read error.

Trimming took 4 bases from V and 0 from J; bases not matched to a gene: 6. Looked up from germline, CDR1 is MRHNA and CDR2 is SNTAGT. This CDR3 has 15 amino acids. The source is an adult who was a healthcare worker with PCR-confirmed SARS-CoV-2 infection or an uninfected control (not recorded which). Material: whole blood. The chain uses TRBV6-4 and TRBJ2-7; 7 bases map to TRBD2. DNA for the CDR3: TGTGCCAGCAGTGGCTCGGGGGGACCCTCCTACGAGCAGTACTTC. It translates to CASSGSGGPSYEQYF.